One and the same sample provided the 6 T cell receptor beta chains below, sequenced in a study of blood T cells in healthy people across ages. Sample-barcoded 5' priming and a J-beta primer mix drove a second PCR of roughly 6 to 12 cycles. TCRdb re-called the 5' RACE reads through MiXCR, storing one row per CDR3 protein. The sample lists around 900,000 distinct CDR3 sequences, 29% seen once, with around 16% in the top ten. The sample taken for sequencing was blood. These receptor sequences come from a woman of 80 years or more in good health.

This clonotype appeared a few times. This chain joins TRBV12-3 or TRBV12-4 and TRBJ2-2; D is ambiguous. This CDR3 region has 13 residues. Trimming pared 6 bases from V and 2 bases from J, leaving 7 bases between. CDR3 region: CASSESNTGELFF. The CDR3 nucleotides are TGTGCCAGCAGCGAATCCAACACCGGGGAGCTGTTTTTT.

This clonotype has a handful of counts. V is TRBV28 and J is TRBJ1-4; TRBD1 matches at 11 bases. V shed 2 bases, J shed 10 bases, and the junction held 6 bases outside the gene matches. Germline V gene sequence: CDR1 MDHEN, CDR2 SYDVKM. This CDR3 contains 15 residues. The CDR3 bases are TGTGCCAGCAGTTTACAGGGGACAGGGGGGGGAAAACTGTTTTTT. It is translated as CASSLQGTGGGKLFF.

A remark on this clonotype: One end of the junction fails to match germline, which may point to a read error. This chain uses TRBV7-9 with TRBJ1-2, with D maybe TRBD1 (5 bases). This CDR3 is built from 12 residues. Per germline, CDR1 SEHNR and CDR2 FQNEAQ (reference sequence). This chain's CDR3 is CASSAQDYGFTF. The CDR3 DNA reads TGTGCCAGCAGCGCACAGGACTATGGCTTCACCTTC.

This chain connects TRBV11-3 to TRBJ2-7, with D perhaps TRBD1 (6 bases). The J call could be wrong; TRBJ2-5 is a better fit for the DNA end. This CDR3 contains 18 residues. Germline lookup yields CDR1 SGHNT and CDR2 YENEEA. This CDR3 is CASSLGVLYRDHQETQYF. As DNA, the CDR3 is TGTGCCAGCAGCCTAGGGGTCCTCTACAGGGACCACCAAGAGACCCAGTACTTC.

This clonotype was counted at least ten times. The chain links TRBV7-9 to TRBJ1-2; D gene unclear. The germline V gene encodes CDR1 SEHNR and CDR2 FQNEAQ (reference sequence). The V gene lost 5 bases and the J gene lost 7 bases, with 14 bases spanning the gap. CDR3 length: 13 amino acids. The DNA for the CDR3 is TGTGCCAGCAGCCCCCATGGACCGGGTGGCTACACCTTC. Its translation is CASSPHGPGGYTF. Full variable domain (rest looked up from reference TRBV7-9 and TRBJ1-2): DTGVSQNPRHKITKRGQNVTFRCDPISEHNRLYWYRQTLGQGPEFLTYFQNEAQLEKSRLLSDRFSAERPKGSFSTLEIQRTEQGDSAMYLCASSPHGPGGYTFGSGTRLTVV.

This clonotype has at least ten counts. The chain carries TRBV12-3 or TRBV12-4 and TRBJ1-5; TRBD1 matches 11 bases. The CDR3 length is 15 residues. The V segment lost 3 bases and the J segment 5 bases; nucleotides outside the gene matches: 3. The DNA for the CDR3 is TGTGCCAGCAGTTTGTCGGGACAGGGGGATCAGCCCCAGCATTTT. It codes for CASSLSGQGDQPQHF.